This TCR beta chain came from a study of Graves' ophthalmopathy and Graves' hyperthyroidism. The authors amplified TCR beta CDR3 regions from RNA transcripts. Amplification began with first-round RT-PCR using HTBI primers, then second-round multiplex PCR was performed. MiXCR was run by TCRdb on the multiplex PCR reads, yielding one entry per CDR3 protein. Of approximately 540,000 distinct CDR3 sequences in the sample, less than 45% were seen once. J gave up 5 bases and V 6 bases, and 14 bases lay outside the gene matches. The CDR3 is 15 residues long. Per germline, CDR1 DFQATT and CDR2 SNEGSKA (reference sequence).

The gene calls are TRBV20-1 and TRBJ2-7, with 9 bases identical to TRBD2. The receptor was derived from an adult man with Graves' hyperthyroidism. Sequencing was performed on peripheral blood or thyroid tissue (not recorded which). CDR3 DNA sequence: TGCAGTGCGAGGGGGCGGGAGGGCCGACTACACGAGCAGTACTTC. Amino acid sequence: CSARGREGRLHEQYF.